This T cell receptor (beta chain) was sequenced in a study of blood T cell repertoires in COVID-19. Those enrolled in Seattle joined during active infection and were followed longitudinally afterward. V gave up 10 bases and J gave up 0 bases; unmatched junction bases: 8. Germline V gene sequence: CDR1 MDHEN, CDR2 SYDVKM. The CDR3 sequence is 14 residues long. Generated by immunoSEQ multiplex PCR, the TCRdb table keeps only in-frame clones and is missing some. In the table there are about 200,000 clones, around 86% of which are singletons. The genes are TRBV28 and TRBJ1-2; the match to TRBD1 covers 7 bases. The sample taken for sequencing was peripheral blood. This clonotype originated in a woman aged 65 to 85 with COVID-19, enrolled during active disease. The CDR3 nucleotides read TGTGCCACCGTCGGGACAGCCACTAACTATGGCTACACCTTC. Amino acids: CATVGTATNYGYTF.